Listed below are T cell receptor beta chains from one sample, sequenced in a study of shared clonotypes between healthy human individuals. This table comes from immunoSEQ multiplex PCR, and its TCRdb copy is limited to in-frame clones, with some not included. The sample contains a few hundred thousand clones, 60% to 80% of which appear only once. Sequenced material: memory CD4+ T cells sorted from blood. The origin of the receptors is a man aged 25-45 years in good health. Each CDR3 is given with its conserved first and last residue.

J,V,CDR3
TRBJ2-5,TRBV9,CASSVTVRPELQETQYF
TRBJ1-2,TRBV27,CASSFQGLAGYTF
TRBJ2-7,TRBV7-9,CASSPQQGIYEQYF
TRBJ2-3,TRBV5-6,CASSLFASTDTQYF
TRBJ2-5,TRBV5-1,CASSLRGSRGGETQYF
TRBJ2-5,TRBV19,CASNPRRGETQYF
TRBJ1-5,TRBV10-2,CASSVWQGRNQPQHF
TRBJ2-7,TRBV2,CASSTSGRARYEQYF
TRBJ2-7,TRBV2,CASSDRWRHEQYF
TRBJ2-3,TRBV5-1,CASSLVGTDTQYF
TRBJ2-5,TRBV5-1,CASSLFDSEETQYF
TRBJ2-5,TRBV4-3,CASSQGRRLAGETQYF
TRBJ2-5,TRBV11-2,CASSLGRAGNQETQYF
TRBJ2-1,TRBV19,CASSITGGNTWSYNEQFF
TRBJ2-1,TRBV2,CASSGNSNNYNEQFF
TRBJ2-7,TRBV13,CASSSLGLAASYEQYF
TRBJ2-5,TRBV5-1,CASRPGTIETQYF
TRBJ2-1,TRBV7-9,CASSLPIRVNEQFF
TRBJ2-3,TRBV7-2,CASSRRTSGISADTQYF
TRBJ2-3,TRBV7-6,CASSLLPIVAGADTQYF
TRBJ1-4,TRBV5-1,CASSIGQGKNEKLFF
TRBJ1-2,TRBV5-1,CASSPGDKGYTF
TRBJ2-3,TRBV29-1,CSVHHTDTQYF
TRBJ2-2,TRBV7-7,CASSTRPNTGELFF
TRBJ2-7,TRBV2,CATNPTGGPYEQYF
TRBJ2-3,TRBV5-1,CASTERAGTDTQYF
TRBJ1-2,TRBV28,CASRPGTVYGYTF